These 3 T cell receptor beta chains originate from one sample sequenced in a study of naive and memory T cell subsets (dated by TCRdb to 2017 to 2019). On the study overall, not on this receptor specifically: A few larger clonotypes were present in naive repertoires, particularly the CD8 repertoires, and these clonotypes were possibly memory cells re-expressing CD45RA.

The protocol used for the library was UMI-ligation and nested PCR. This sample was sequenced with an Illumina MiSeq. The beta constant-region primer consisted of an equimolar mixture of two oligonucleotides that together covered TRBC1 and TRBC2. Four rounds of PCR, combining the SP2 primer with nested alpha and beta constant-region primers, were used to amplify the ligated cDNA. TCRdb reanalyzed the raw reads on its own, using fastp at Q25 for trimming and MiXCR for clone calling, and kept in-frame beta chains. One record per CDR3 amino acid sequence lists the most common genes and DNA. Recorded for this sample are about 99,000 distinct CDR3 sequences; about 14% of them occurred a single time. The ten largest clones take up around 2.8% of the sample. These receptors are not linked to any known antigen. Specimen: naive CD8+ T cells from blood. The cell subset or site label on this specimen signifies: naive T cells, CD45RA high CD27+. These receptors all stem from a human donor in good health.

There are many counts of this clonotype. This chain uses TRBV4-3 with TRBJ2-3; D perhaps matches TRBD2 (7 bases). In germline, CDR1 is LGHNA, CDR2 YSLEER. The CDR3 is 15 amino acids. Trimming shortened V by 1 base and J by 4 bases, and 12 bases separated the two germline ends. The CDR3: CASSQVQGRADTQYF. The CDR3 DNA follows: TGCGCCAGCAGCCAAGTCCAGGGGAGGGCAGATACGCAGTATTTT.

This clonotype has a count of ten or more. The chain is built from TRBV19 and TRBJ2-7; TRBD1 matches 9 bases. The germline V gene encodes CDR1 LNHDA and CDR2 SQIVND (reference sequence). The CDR3 sequence is 14 residues long. The V and J ends lost 1 base and 3 bases, in that order; junction bases with no gene match: 1. CDR3 DNA sequence: TGTGCCAGTAGTATAGCGGGACAGGGCTACGAGCAGTACTTC. Protein sequence: CASSIAGQGYEQYF.

The CDR3 nucleotides read TGTGCCAGCAGAGATCGACAGGGAGAGGAAAAACTGTTTTTT. It yields the protein CASRDRQGEEKLFF. The rearrangement joins TRBV7-9 to TRBJ1-4; 7 bases are a match to TRBD1. V lost 6 bases to trimming and J lost 8 bases; unmatched junction nucleotides: 9. CDR3 size: 14 residues. The germline V gene encodes CDR1 SEHNR and CDR2 FQNEAQ (reference sequence).